The rows below give T cell receptor beta chains drawn from one sample of a study of blood T cells in healthy people across ages. One entry per CDR3 protein results from TCRdb running MiXCR on the 5' RACE reads. The sample holds over 950,000 distinct CDR3 sequences, more than 30% seen once. The sample comprised blood. These receptors originate from a man aged 18 to 29 in good health. The CDR3 runs from the conserved cysteine through the conserved F or W. Each record gives: CDR3 length, V gene, CDR3 protein.

16 TRBV14 CASSQGVGTVNTEAFF
16 TRBV5-1 CASSLVGQGLTDTQYF
17 TRBV3-1 CASSPIRPGQDNEKLFF
12 TRBV12-3/TRBV12-4 CASRDRDSEAFF
16 TRBV18 CASSSGPGRRYNEQFF
13 TRBV5-5 CASSLGSHTEAFF
14 TRBV28 CASSPRGGANVLTF
11 TRBV7-2 CASRRGQGQFF
11 TRBV21-1 CASSKVYEQYF
13 TRBV7-9 CASSPRPIQEAFF
11 TRBV29-1 CSAGTGETQFF
14 TRBV2 CATIAVQGYYGYTF
16 TRBV12-3/TRBV12-4 CASSPGQGTYNSPLHF
16 TRBV20-1 CSARVRTASSYNEQFF
12 TRBV12-5 CASADIRDTQYF
15 TRBV28 CASSLGGYATGELFF
16 TRBV12-3/TRBV12-4 CASSFRSAKSTDTQYF
17 TRBV4-2 CASSQDKGYSSYNEQFF
13 TRBV16 CASSQSLDNEQYF
15 TRBV12-3/TRBV12-4 CASSRSGTGQQPQHF
16 TRBV13 CASSQRDSPSTDTQYF
17 TRBV6-2/TRBV6-3 CASSYRTGTGSDQPQHF
16 TRBV10-3 CAISPQTSGGVETQYF
14 TRBV20-1 CSAYGLAGADTQYF
13 TRBV7-2 CASSLAPNQPQHF
16 TRBV27 CASSLSSALAGNEQFF
13 TRBV12-3/TRBV12-4 CASSPRTSWAQYF
16 TRBV5-6 CASSSLGLRQGVDYIF
13 TRBV12-3/TRBV12-4 CASSMTGAGEAFF
16 TRBV27 CASRPGQTTTNEKLFF
12 TRBV7-6 CASSSGSKTQYF
12 TRBV2 CASERTGHEQYF
14 TRBV7-9 CASSWGQGNSPPHF
13 TRBV7-9 CASTMGPNYGYTF
15 TRBV12-3/TRBV12-4 CASSLASGGGTEAFF
16 TRBV12-3/TRBV12-4 CASSQGQGAVNQPQHF
14 TRBV25-1 CASSESGMNTEAFF
14 TRBV2 CASRVDRSSYGYTF
16 TRBV3-1 CASSLWDRGVTGELFF
18 TRBV18 CASSPLPVGTSVYNEQFF
15 TRBV5-1 CASSLPGQTYNEQYF